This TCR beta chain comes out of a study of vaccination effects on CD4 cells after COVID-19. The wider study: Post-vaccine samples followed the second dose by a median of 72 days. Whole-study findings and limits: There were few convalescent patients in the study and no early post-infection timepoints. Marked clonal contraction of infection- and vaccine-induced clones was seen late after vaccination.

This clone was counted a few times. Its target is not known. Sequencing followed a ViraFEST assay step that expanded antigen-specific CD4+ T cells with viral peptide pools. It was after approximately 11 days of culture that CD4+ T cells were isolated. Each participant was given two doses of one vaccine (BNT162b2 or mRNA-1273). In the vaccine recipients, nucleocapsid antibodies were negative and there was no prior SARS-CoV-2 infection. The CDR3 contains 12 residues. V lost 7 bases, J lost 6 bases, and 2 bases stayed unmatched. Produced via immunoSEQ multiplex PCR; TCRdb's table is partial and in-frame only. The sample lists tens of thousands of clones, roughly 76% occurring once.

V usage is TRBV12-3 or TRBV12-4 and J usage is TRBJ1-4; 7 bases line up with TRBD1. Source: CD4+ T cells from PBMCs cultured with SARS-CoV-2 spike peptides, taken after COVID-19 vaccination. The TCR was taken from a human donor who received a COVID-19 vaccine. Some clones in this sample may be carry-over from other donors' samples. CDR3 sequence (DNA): TGTGCCAGCAAGACAGGGTATGAAAAACTGTTTTTT. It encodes CASKTGYEKLFF.